This TCR beta chain stems from a study of cytomegalovirus exposure and HLA in healthy donors. Study-wide background: Earlier, some 170 million T cells were analyzed, and some 120 million unique TCR beta sequences were found among them. Notes on the study in general: It was confirmed in vitro that a few of the CMV-associated chains were specific for CMV antigens.

There are 12 residues in the CDR3. In germline, CDR1 is SGHNT, CDR2 YENEEA. With 1 base removed from V and 7 bases from J, the gap between germline ends came to 8 bases. In the case of this clone: The antigen is undetermined.

The primer mix had 60 Vbeta and 13 Jbeta primers. Per the authors' pipeline: Approximately 11 million shared chains were among about 80 million unique TCR beta chains counted in a later analysis. Libraries were prepared by immunoSEQ multiplex PCR; TCRdb keeps only in-frame clonotypes and omits some of them. V and J calls and clone size are as listed in that table; D and trimming were resolved from the DNA. The data hold around 150,000 clones, with 79% observed a single time. The origin of this receptor is a middle-aged man in good health and CMV-seropositive. V is TRBV11-3 and J is TRBJ2-7; D remains unclear. Sequencing was performed on PBMCs. The CDR3 sequence is CASSLAGGEQYF. CDR3 DNA sequence: TGTGCCAGCAGCTTAGCGGGTGGAGAGCAGTACTTC.